This T cell receptor beta chain derives from a study of human CD4 T cells and Enterobacteriaceae. V was pared by 6 bases and J by 5 bases, with 19 bases between. This CDR3 spans 15 amino acids. Germline CDR1 reads MGHRA; CDR2 reads YSYEKL. Sorting took every CD4+ cell except CD45RA+CCR7+CD95- naive cells, reaching over 95% purity. Blood from healthy donors was obtained in Switzerland from donation centers. Deep-level sequencing, detecting one cell in 200,000, covered ex vivo memory CD4+. Clones were read by immunoSEQ multiplex PCR, and TCRdb kept only the in-frame ones, dropping some. The table lists 25,000 to 35,000 clones, more than 80% of them singletons, with around 0.88% in the top ten.

Source material: memory CD4+ T cells from blood. The sequence was obtained from a human donor in good health. The chain uses TRBV4-1 and TRBJ1-2, with D possibly TRBD1 on 5 matching bases. The CDR3 DNA sequence: TGCGCCAGCAGTCTGACAGTGTCGCCTAGATATGGCTACACCTTC. Its protein product is CASSLTVSPRYGYTF.